The next 7 T cell receptor beta chains were all read from a single sample in a study of beta chain features in type 1 diabetes. Regarding the study as a whole: All four CD4+ subsets from Type 1 diabetes patients carried moderately but significantly shorter TCRB CDR3s.

Expressed TCRB transcripts were sequenced after all isolated RNA was converted to cDNA. Clones were read by immunoSEQ multiplex PCR, and TCRdb kept only the in-frame ones, dropping some. The data contain hundreds of thousands of clones, 11% to 15% of them singletons. The antigens of these receptors remain unknown. What was sequenced was naive CD4+ T cells from blood. The receptors stem from a man in his late teens or twenties with type 1 diabetes.

This clone has just a few counts. The CDR3 nucleotides are TGTGCCAGCAATTTTCCGGGACAGCACTATGGCTACACCTTC. Translating gives CASNFPGQHYGYTF. This rearrangement joins TRBV5-4 to TRBJ1-2; 7 nucleotides line up with TRBD1. CDR1 and CDR2 from the germline V gene are SGHNT and YYREEE (reference sequence). The CDR3 covers 14 residues. The J segment lost 3 bases and the V segment lost 6 bases, leaving 8 bases of the junction unmatched.

This chain uses TRBV15 with TRBJ1-2; D possibly corresponds to TRBD1 (5 bases). The CDR3 spans 15 residues. The germline CDR1 and CDR2 sequences are LNHNV and YYDKDF (reference sequence). V was pared by 0 bases and J by 8 bases, with 16 bases between. The CDR3 DNA follows: TGTGCCACCAGCAGAGATGGGACGATGTCCAGCGGCTACACCTTC. Encoded protein: CATSRDGTMSSGYTF.

The rearrangement links TRBV5-6 to TRBJ1-3; D uncertain. The CDR3 sequence is 14 residues long. Germline loops: CDR1 SGHDT, CDR2 YYEEEE. Trimming removed 4 bases from V and 1 base from J, with 9 bases in between. The CDR3 is CASSPTESGNTIYF. CDR3 DNA: TGTGCCAGCAGCCCGACCGAGTCTGGAAACACCATATATTTT.

This clone was seen a handful of times. This chain uses TRBV5-4 with TRBJ2-3; 7 bases line up with TRBD1. With 2 bases clipped from V and 2 bases from J, the junction kept 8 bases outside the gene matches. CDR1 is SGHNT and CDR2 is YYREEE in the germline V gene (reference sequence). CDR3 length: 16 residues. CDR3: CASSFSTGASTDTQYF. CDR3 in DNA: TGTGCCAGCAGCTTTTCAACAGGGGCGTCCACAGATACGCAGTATTTT. The full variable domain, in which reference TRBV5-4 and TRBJ2-3 provide the parts outside the CDR3, is ETGVTQSPTHLIKTRGQQVTLRCSSQSGHNTVSWYQQALGQGPQFIFQYYREEENGRGNFPPRFSGLQFPNYSSELNVNALELDDSALYLCASSFSTGASTDTQYFGPGTRLTVL.

Worth noting for this clone: The same CDR3 also results from other DNA sequences found in this sample. The CDR3 is CASSSGPQETQYF. The CDR3 DNA reads TGTGCCAGCAGCTCGGGACCGCAAGAGACCCAGTACTTC. The chain is built from TRBV5-6 and TRBJ2-5; either TRBD1 or TRBD2 may supply D (5 bases each). The CDR3 consists of 13 residues. The ends were cut back, 3 bases at V and 2 bases at J, with 8 bases in the middle. In germline, CDR1 is SGHDT, CDR2 YYEEEE. Full variable domain (outside the CDR3, taken from reference TRBV5-6 and TRBJ2-5): DAGVTQSPTHLIKTRGQQVTLRCSPKSGHDTVSWYQQALGQGPQFIFQYYEEEERQRGNFPDRFSGHQFPNYSSELNVNALLLGDSALYLCASSSGPQETQYFGPGTRLLVL.

The rearrangement links TRBV30 to TRBJ2-4; 8 nucleotides agree with TRBD1. Trimming cost V 2 bases and J 8 bases; bases outside gene matches: 17. Germline assignment: CDR1 GTSNPN and CDR2 SVGIG (reference sequence). This CDR3 spans 17 amino acids. The CDR3 bases are TGTGCCTGGAGTCGAAGGACAGGGTCTTGGCAGGGGGACATTCAGTACTTC. Translated: CAWSRRTGSWQGDIQYF.

In this sample, this clone turned up a few times. The chain has TRBV2 and TRBJ2-7; 7 bases match TRBD1. This CDR3 is 14 amino acids long. Germline values: CDR1 SNHLY, CDR2 FYNNEI. Losses at the gene ends were 4 bases for V and 6 bases for J; bases not matched to a gene: 9. In nucleotides, the CDR3 is TGTGCCAGCAGTGTAGAGGAAGGGGGCCTCGAGCAGTACTTC. Translating gives CASSVEEGGLEQYF.